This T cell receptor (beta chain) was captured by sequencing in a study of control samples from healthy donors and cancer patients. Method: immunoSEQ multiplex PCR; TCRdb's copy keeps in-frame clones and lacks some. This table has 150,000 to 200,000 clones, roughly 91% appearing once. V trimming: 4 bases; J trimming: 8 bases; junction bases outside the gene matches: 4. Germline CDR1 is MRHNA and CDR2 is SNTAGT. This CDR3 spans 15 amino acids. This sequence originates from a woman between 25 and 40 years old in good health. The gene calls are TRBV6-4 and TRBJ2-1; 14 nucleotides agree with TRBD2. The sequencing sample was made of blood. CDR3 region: CASSAGTSGRDEQFF. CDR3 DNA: TGTGCCAGCAGTGCCGGGACTAGCGGGAGAGATGAGCAGTTCTTC.